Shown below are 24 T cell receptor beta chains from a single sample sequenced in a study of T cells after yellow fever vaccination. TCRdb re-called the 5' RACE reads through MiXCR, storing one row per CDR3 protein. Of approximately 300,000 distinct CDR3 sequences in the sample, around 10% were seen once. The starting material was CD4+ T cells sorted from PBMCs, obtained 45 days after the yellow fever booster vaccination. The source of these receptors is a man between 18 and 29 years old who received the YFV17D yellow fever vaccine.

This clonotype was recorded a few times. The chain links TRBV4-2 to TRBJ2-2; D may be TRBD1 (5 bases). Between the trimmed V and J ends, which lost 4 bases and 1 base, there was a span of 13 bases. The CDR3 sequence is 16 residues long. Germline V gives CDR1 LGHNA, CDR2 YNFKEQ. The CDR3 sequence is CASSLGTGQNTGELFF. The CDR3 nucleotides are TGTGCCAGCAGCCTTGGAACTGGACAGAACACCGGGGAGCTGTTTTTT.

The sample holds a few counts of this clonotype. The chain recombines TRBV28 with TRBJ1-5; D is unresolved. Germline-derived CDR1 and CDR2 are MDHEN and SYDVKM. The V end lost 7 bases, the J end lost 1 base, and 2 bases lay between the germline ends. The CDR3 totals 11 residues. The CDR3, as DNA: TGTGCCAGCACCAGCAATCAGCCCCAGCATTTT. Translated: CASTSNQPQHF.

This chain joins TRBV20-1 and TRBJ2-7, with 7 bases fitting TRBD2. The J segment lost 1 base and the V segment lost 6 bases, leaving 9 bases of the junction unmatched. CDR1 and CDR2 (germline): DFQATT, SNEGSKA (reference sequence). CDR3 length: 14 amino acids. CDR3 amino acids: CSALRGGGSYEQYF. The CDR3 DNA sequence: TGCAGTGCCCTGAGGGGCGGGGGATCCTACGAGCAGTACTTC.

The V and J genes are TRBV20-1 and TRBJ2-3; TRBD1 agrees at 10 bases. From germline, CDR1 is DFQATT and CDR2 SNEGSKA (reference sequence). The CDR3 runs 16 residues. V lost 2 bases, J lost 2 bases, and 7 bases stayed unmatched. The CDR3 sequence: CSARPRDRGITDTQYF. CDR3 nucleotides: TGCAGTGCTAGACCGCGGGACAGGGGAATCACAGATACGCAGTATTTT.

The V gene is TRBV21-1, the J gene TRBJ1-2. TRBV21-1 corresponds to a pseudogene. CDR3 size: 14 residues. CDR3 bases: TGTGCCAGCAGCAAAGAAAAGGACAACTATGGCTACACCTTC. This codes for CASSKEKDNYGYTF.

The CDR3 sequence is CAISPGTSGGMTDTQYF. CDR3 nucleotide sequence: TGTGCCATCAGTCCCGGGACTAGCGGGGGGATGACAGATACGCAGTATTTT. The chain links TRBV10-3 to TRBJ2-3; 15 nucleotides agree with TRBD2. V lost 5 bases to trimming and J lost 3 bases; unmatched junction nucleotides: 6. CDR3 length equals 17 residues. Germline V gene lookup returns CDR1 ENHRY and CDR2 SYGVKD.

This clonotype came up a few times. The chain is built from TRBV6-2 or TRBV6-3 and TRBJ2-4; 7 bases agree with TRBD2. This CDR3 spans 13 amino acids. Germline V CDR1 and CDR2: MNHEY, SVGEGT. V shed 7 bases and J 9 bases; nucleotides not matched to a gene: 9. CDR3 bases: TGTGCCAGCAACCGGGGGGTAGACAGCATTCAGTACTTC. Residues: CASNRGVDSIQYF.

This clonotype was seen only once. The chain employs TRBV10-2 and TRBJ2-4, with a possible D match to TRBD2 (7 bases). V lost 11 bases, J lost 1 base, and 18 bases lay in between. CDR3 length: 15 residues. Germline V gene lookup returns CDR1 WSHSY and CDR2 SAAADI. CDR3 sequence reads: CACIGGASAKNIQYF. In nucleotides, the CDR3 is TGCGCCTGTATAGGGGGGGCAAGTGCCAAAAACATTCAGTACTTC.

This CDR3 reads CSARDVDRVVKNIQYF. The CDR3 coding sequence is TGCAGTGCTAGAGACGTGGACAGGGTAGTCAAAAACATTCAGTACTTC. The gene calls are TRBV20-1 and TRBJ2-4, with 8 bases identical to TRBD1. Germline V gives CDR1 DFQATT, CDR2 SNEGSKA (reference sequence). The ends lost 0 bases at V and 3 bases at J; junction bases unmatched: 7. This CDR3 has 16 residues.

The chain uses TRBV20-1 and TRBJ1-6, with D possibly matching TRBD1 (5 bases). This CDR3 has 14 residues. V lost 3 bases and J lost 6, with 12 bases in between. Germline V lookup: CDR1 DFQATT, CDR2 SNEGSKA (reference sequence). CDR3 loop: CSASTGTSNSPLHF. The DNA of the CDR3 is TGCAGTGCTAGTACCGGGACTTCTAATTCACCCCTCCACTTT.

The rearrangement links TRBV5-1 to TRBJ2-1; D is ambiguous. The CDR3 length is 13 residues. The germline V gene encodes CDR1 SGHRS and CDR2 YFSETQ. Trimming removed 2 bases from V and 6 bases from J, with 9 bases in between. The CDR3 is CASSFVGANEQFF. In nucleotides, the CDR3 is TGCGCCAGCAGCTTTGTGGGTGCCAATGAGCAGTTCTTC.

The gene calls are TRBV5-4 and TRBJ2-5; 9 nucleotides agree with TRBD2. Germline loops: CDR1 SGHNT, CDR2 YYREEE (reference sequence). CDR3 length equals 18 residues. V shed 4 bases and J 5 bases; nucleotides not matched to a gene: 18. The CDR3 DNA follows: TGTGCCAGCAGCGCCCCACTCGCGGGGGGGATCGTCGTTGAGACCCAGTACTTC. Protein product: CASSAPLAGGIVVETQYF. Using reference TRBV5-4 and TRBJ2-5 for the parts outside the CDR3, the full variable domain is ETGVTQSPTHLIKTRGQQVTLRCSSQSGHNTVSWYQQALGQGPQFIFQYYREEENGRGNFPPRFSGLQFPNYSSELNVNALELDDSALYLCASSAPLAGGIVVETQYFGPGTRLLVL.

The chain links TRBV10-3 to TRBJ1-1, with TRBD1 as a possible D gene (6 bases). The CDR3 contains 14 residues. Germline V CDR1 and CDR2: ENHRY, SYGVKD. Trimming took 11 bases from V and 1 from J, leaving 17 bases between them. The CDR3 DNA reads TGTGCCTCCACTTGGGGGGCGGGGAACACTGAAGCTTTCTTT. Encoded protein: CASTWGAGNTEAFF.

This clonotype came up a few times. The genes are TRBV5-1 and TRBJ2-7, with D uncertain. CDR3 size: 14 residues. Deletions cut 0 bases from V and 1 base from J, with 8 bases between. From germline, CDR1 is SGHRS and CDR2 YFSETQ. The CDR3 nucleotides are TGCGCCAGCAGCTTGGGTGGCATATCCTACGAGCAGTACGTC. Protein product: CASSLGGISYEQYV.

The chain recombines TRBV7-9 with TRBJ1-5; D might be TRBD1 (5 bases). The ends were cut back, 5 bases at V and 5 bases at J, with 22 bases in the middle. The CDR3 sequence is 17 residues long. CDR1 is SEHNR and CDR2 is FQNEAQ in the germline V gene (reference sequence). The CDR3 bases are TGTGCCAGCAGCCCGACGGATCGCCAGGGTAATGATCAGCCCCAGCATTTT. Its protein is CASSPTDRQGNDQPQHF.

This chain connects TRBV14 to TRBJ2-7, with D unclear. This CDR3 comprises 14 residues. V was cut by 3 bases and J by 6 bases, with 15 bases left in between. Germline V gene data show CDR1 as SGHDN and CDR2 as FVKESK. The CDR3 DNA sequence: TGTGCCAGCAGCCAGATTTCCCCTAGGGCCGAGCAGTACTTC. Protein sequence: CASSQISPRAEQYF.

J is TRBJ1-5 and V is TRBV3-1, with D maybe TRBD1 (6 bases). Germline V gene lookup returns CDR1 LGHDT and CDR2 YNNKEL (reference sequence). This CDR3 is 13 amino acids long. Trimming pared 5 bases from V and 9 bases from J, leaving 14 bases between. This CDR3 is CASSSRGYGPQHF. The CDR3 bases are TGTGCCAGCAGCTCTAGGGGGTACGGGCCCCAGCATTTT.

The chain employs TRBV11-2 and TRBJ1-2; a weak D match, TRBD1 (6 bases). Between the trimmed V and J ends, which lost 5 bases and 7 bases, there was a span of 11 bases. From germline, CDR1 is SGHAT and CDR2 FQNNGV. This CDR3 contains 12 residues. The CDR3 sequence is CASSLQGSGYTF. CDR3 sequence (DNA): TGTGCCAGCAGCCTCCAGGGGAGTGGCTACACCTTC.

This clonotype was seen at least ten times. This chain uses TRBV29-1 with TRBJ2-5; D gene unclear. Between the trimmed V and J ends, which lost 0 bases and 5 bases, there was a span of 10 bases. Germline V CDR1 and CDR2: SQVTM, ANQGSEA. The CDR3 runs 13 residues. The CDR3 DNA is TGCAGCGTTGAAGATCGACGCACGGAGACCCAGTACTTC. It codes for CSVEDRRTETQYF.

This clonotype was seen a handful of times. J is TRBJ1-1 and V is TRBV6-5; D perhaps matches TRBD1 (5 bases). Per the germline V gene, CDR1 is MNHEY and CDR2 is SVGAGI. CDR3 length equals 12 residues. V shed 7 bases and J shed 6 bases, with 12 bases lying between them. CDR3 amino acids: CASIKPGAEAFF. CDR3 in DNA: TGTGCCAGCATCAAGCCGGGGGCTGAAGCTTTCTTT.

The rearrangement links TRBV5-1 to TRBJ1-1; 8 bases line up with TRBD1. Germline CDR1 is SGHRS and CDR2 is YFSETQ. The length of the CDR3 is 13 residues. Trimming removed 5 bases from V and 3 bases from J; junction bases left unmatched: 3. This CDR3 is CASRTGQDTEAFF. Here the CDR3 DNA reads TGCGCCAGCAGGACGGGACAGGACACTGAAGCTTTCTTT.

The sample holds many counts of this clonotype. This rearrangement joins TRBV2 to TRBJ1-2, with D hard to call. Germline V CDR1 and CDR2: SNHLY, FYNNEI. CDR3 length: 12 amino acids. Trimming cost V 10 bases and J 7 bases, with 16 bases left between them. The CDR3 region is CATTDVGRGYTF. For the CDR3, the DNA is TGTGCCACTACGGACGTCGGTCGTGGCTACACCTTC.

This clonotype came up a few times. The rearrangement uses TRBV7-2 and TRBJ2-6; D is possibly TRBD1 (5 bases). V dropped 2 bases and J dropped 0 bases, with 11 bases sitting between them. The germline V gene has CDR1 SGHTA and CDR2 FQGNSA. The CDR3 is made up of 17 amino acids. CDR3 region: CASSLQGGLSGANVLTF. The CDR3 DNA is TGTGCCAGCAGCTTACAGGGCGGCCTCTCTGGGGCCAACGTCCTGACTTTC.

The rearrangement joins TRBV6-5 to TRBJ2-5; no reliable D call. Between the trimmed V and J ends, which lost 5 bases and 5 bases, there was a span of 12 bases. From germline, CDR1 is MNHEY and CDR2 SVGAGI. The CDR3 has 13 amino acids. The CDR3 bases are TGTGCCAGCAGTGTGCCTGGGTCGGAGACCCAGTACTTC. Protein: CASSVPGSETQYF.